This TCR beta chain is from a study of blood T cell repertoires in COVID-19. Study overall: The analysed material was cDNA or gDNA that came from T cells, B-cell-depleted T cells, or PBMCs.

Participant-given clinical history determined each cohort assignment. The CDR3 has 17 amino acids. Germline V CDR1 and CDR2: LNHDA, SQIVND (reference sequence). Trimming removed 6 bases from V and 3 bases from J, with 18 bases in between. Libraries were prepared by immunoSEQ multiplex PCR; TCRdb keeps only in-frame clonotypes and omits some of them. The sample yields 400,000 or so clones, 75% to 90% seen once. The gene calls are TRBV19 and TRBJ2-6; a possible D gene is TRBD2 (6 bases). The sequence derives from a man aged 25 to 40 who had recovered from COVID-19. Sequenced input: PBMCs or T cells enriched from blood (not recorded which). The CDR3 DNA reads as TGTGCCAGTAGCGTCGACCGTGCGGGGCTTGGGGCCAACGTCCTGACTTTC. It codes for CASSVDRAGLGANVLTF.